The T cell receptor beta chain under discussion was sequenced for a study of T cell responses to AZD1222 COVID-19 vaccine listed by TCRdb under 2021. Context from the whole study: TCR sequencing covered some 240 trial participants: 207 given two doses of AZD1222 and around 25 given two doses of MenACWY control vaccine. Enrollment into the trials was organized by age into subgroups of 18-55, 56-69 and 70-plus years, and those subgroups contained roughly 150, 30 and 60 TCR-sequenced participants, respectively. The paper as a whole reports these results and caveats: Reportedly, close to half of the unique spike-specific TCRs recognized epitopes lying outside the regions that are mutated in the B.1.351 and B.1.1.7 variants. Spike-specific TCR breadth and depth rose significantly after two AZD1222 doses compared with day 0 and with MenACWY recipients. Because no day 14 peak-response samples were available, the repertoires could be characterized only after the peak T cell response. Conclusions about previously exposed vaccinees are limited because only six or seven AZD1222 recipients were SARS-CoV-2 seropositive at baseline. Most participants were white British and females outnumbered males, and the authors suggested that clonal diversity may have been underestimated. CD4 TCRs associated with the vaccine covered the entire spike protein, and the dominant responses were in regions 160-218 and 743-854. In the small 56-69-year group, the increase in depth fell short of significance, most likely because of low power.

The CDR3 regions of human TCRbeta chains were subjected to immunosequencing. In the authors' own workflow: Repertoire TCRs were matched against a reference library of SARS-CoV-2-specific TCRs generated with the MIRA antigen-specificity platform. Breadth was defined as the fraction of unique TCRs that were SARS-CoV-2-associated, and depth was defined as the fraction of total T cells that were SARS-CoV-2-associated. Using the MIRA data, every spike-specific TCR was mapped to the spike region that the TCR reacted to and assigned to either a CD4 or a CD8 class. Log10-transformed breadth and depth values were compared by one-way ANOVA with Sidak's multiple comparisons tests. Here the immuneACCESS table is served through TCRdb, limited to in-frame sequences with V and J called. Missing clones are a known gap in these copies; in checked studies unresolved V genes cover under half, and the rest lacks a known reason. The V and J calls and clone size were taken over from that table, and D and trimming were inferred from the DNA. Counted in this sample were 160,000 or so clones; 90% to 95% of them appeared once. The ten biggest clones cover just over 5% of the sample.

According to the study, the label for this sample's time point signals: about 28 days (+/-7) after the second vaccine dose. AZD1222 recipients with second doses at about 4 weeks or about 12 weeks were pooled, because spike-specific TCR depth and breadth did not differ between schedules. Vaccinee samples were obtained from the UK trials COV001 and COV002, which included a single-blind randomized controlled phase 2/3 trial of AZD1222 (ChAdOx1 nCoV-19) in healthy adults. For TCRbeta chain sequencing, PBMC samples from trial participants were taken at day 0 and at day 28 after the second dose. For this clone: Its antigen target is currently unknown. Base qualities were left out, and no much larger clone turns up one base away.

Looking up the germline V gene (reference sequence) yields CDR1 PRHDT and CDR2 FYEKMQ. Trimmed from V: 5 bases; trimmed from J: 7 bases; junction bases lacking a gene match: 3. The CDR3 runs 14 residues from the cysteine to the phenylalanine. The CDR3 DNA has 42 bases and is translated from base 1. This receptor was identified in an adult who received the AZD1222 COVID-19 vaccine. Material: peripheral blood, obtained 28 days after the second AZD1222 dose. The chain links TRBV13 with TRBJ2-2; TRBD1 aligns with 11 central bases. The DNA sequence reads TGTGCCAGCAGCCGGACAGGGGGCGACGGGGAGCTGTTTTTT. This yields the protein CASSRTGGDGELFF. With the portions outside the CDR3 filled from the reference TRBV13 and TRBJ2-2 genes, the complete variable region becomes AAGVIQSPRHLIKEKRETATLKCYPIPRHDTVYWYQQGPGQDPQFLISFYEKMQSDKGSIPDRFSAQQFSDYHSELNMSSLELGDSALYFCASSRTGGDGELFFGEGSRLTVL.